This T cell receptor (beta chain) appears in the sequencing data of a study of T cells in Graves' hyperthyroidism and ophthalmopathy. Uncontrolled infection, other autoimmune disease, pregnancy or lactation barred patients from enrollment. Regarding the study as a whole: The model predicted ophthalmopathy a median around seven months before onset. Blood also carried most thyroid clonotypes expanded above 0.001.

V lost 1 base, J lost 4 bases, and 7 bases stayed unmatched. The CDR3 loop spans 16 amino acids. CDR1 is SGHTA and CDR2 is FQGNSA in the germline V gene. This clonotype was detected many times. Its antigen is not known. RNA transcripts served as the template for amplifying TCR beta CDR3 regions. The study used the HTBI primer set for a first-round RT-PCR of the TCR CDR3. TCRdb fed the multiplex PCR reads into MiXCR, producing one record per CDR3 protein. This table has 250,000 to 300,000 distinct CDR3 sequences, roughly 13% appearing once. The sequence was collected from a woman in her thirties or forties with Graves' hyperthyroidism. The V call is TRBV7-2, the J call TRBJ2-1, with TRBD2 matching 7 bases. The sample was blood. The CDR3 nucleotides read TGTGCCAGCAGCTTAGATACGGGAGGTTATTACAATGAGCAGTTCTTC. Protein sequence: CASSLDTGGYYNEQFF.